These 5 T cell receptor beta chains were all obtained from the same sample, sequenced in a study of cytomegalovirus exposure and HLA in healthy donors. 13 Jbeta primers and 60 Vbeta primers were used for the PCR. Libraries were prepared by immunoSEQ multiplex PCR; TCRdb keeps only in-frame clonotypes and omits some of them. The table has 120,000 or so clones, roughly 82% seen once. The sample comprised PBMCs. Every receptor here comes from a woman between 40 and 55 years old in good health and CMV-seropositive.

The gene calls are TRBV2 and TRBJ1-6; possible D gene TRBD1, 5 bases. V was clipped by 6 bases and J by 10 bases, with 16 bases between them. This CDR3 is 14 amino acids long. From germline, CDR1 is SNHLY and CDR2 FYNNEI. The CDR3 is CASRGARLWSPLHF. The CDR3 DNA follows: TGTGCCAGCAGAGGGGCCAGGCTATGGTCACCCCTCCACTTT.

In its sample, this clone was seen once. V is TRBV6-5 and J is TRBJ1-2; unclear D gene. This CDR3 has 11 amino acids. Germline V CDR1 and CDR2: MNHEY, SVGAGI. V dropped 6 bases and J dropped 6 bases, with 8 bases sitting between them. The CDR3, as DNA: TGTGCCAGCAGCAACAGTGATGGCTACACCTTC. This encodes CASSNSDGYTF.

The CDR3 bases are TGCGCCAGCAGCTCGGACAGCAACACCGGGGAGCTGTTTTTT. Translation: CASSSDSNTGELFF. V gene TRBV5-1 combines with J gene TRBJ2-2, with D tentatively TRBD1 (6 bases). The germline V gene encodes CDR1 SGHRS and CDR2 YFSETQ. With 3 bases removed from V and 2 bases from J, the gap between germline ends came to 8 bases. The CDR3 covers 14 residues.

The chain recombines TRBV6-5 with TRBJ2-7; maybe TRBD2 (5 bases). CDR3 length equals 15 residues. Germline CDR1 reads MNHEY; CDR2 reads SVGAGI. The V gene lost 4 bases and the J gene lost 3 bases, with 16 bases spanning the gap. The CDR3 DNA is TGTGCCAGCAGTTTTGGTGAGAGGGCGGACTACGAGCAGTACTTC. Its translation is CASSFGERADYEQYF.

The CDR3 nucleotides are TGTGCCATCAGTGAGTTTGCGGCAGGGGGTACAAACACTGAAGCTTTCTTT. Amino acids: CAISEFAAGGTNTEAFF. The chain carries TRBV10-3 and TRBJ1-1, with 7 bases aligning to TRBD1. CDR3 length: 17 amino acids. The V and J ends lost 1 base and 2 bases, in that order; junction bases with no gene match: 10. CDR1 ENHRY and CDR2 SYGVKD come from the germline V gene.